One TCR beta chain is described in this entry. This clone's antigen is unknown. Nothing much larger sits one base from this clone, and base qualities are not available. These data belong to a study of blood T cell repertoires in COVID-19 (dated by TCRdb to 2019 to 2021). About the full investigation: The collaborator samples originated in the United States, Italy and Spain and spanned the acute and convalescent phases of COVID-19. The material from the prospective study consisted of cDNA or gDNA derived from T cells, B-cell-depleted T cells, or PBMCs. The dataset comprised deeply sampled blood TCRbeta repertoires from subjects exposed to, actively infected with, or recovered from COVID-19. The repertoires were released in a freely available public database meant as a resource for research on the immune response to SARS-CoV-2. The samples were drawn from the first 160 participants of the ongoing ImmuneRACE study and from over a thousand subjects provided by 6 global collaborators. A de-identified subject ID, COVID-19 status, age in years and sex were almost always included in the sample metadata. Where HLA class I and class II types were available, the types were taken from metadata supplied by the sample provider, not from assay-based typing.

V lost 5 bases and J lost 4 bases, and the count of bases not matched to a germline gene is 8. Per the germline V gene (reference sequence), MNHEY is the CDR1 and SMNVEV is the CDR2. The CDR3 holds 16 amino acids from the cysteine to the phenylalanine. The DNA shown is the 48-base CDR3, in frame from base 1. Beyond this particular receptor, the publication reports: How much clinical and demographic metadata was included differed by source and by participant, and the metadata was provided uncurated.

Participants in the prospective study were enrolled through a virtual design, were aged about 18 to 89 years, and lived in roughly 24 United States geographic areas. In the prospective study, cohorts were assigned on the basis of participant-reported clinical history obtained from a screening survey and a study questionnaire. A participant counted as exposed if, within 2 weeks of entering the study, that participant had been in contact with someone who had a PCR-confirmed or clinician-diagnosed COVID-19 case. In the prospective study, mobile phlebotomists collected whole blood, serum and a nasopharyngeal or oropharyngeal swab from each participant. Prospective study participants could optionally give additional blood draws and questionnaires over an approximately two-month period. Blood samples from the prospective study were shipped frozen or at room temperature prior to DNA extraction. TCRbeta CDR3 regions were amplified from genomic DNA by means of the immunoSEQ Assay, a bias-controlled multiplex PCR. The study's processing was this. Nucleated cell counts per sample were estimated from amplification of reference gene primers within the assay. To quantify the absolute abundance of each unique TCRbeta CDR3 rearrangement, sequence reads were collapsed and filtered. Productive Simpson clonality was computed per sample as the square root of Simpson's diversity index over productive rearrangements. TCRdb retrieved this table from immuneACCESS and kept in-frame rearrangements only. Not all clones are present; in checked studies, unresolved V genes account for under half, and no reason is known for the remainder. V and J calls and clone size are copied from that table; D and trimming were computed from the DNA. The sample table records about 260,000 clones; 90% of these occur just once. The ten largest clonotypes hold roughly 0.95% of the sample.

Sample: PBMCs or T cells enriched from blood (not recorded which). The rearranged segments are TRBV27 and TRBJ1-4; the junction holds 9 bases that match TRBD1. The sequence was obtained from a man aged 50 to 59 who had been exposed to COVID-19. The CDR3 in this case is CASSPSGTGYNEKLFF. The bases read TGTGCCAGCAGTCCGTCCGGGACAGGGTATAATGAAAAACTGTTTTTT.